This TCR beta chain derives from a study of T-cell memory formation after mild COVID-19. Germline V gives CDR1 SGHTA, CDR2 FQGNSA. The CDR3 spans 13 residues. V lost 8 bases to trimming and J lost 5 bases, with 15 bases between them. TCRdb reprocessed the 5' RACE reads with MiXCR, giving one entry per CDR3 protein. This sample has under 250,000 distinct CDR3 sequences, with more than 9% found just once. This clonotype was seen a handful of times. Sequences were obtained from PBMCs or a T cell subset sorted from them (not recorded which). This sequence originates from a young man who had mild COVID-19 (a few samples of this study predate the infection). Cell type and time point are not known. The V gene is TRBV7-2, the J gene TRBJ2-5; D tentatively reads TRBD1 or TRBD2 (5 bases each). CDR3 nucleotides: TGTGCCAGCGGACGGGGCTTCGGGGAGACCCAGTACTTC. It yields the protein CASGRGFGETQYF. The full variable domain, its missing parts supplied by reference TRBV7-2 and TRBJ2-5, is GAGVSQSPSNKVTEKGKDVELRCDPISGHTALYWYRQSLGQGLEFLIYFQGNSAPDKSGLPSDRFSAERTGGSVSTLTIQRTQQEDSAVYLCASGRGFGETQYFGPGTRLLVL.